This T cell receptor beta chain was recorded in a study of early T cells in non-severe SARS-CoV-2 infection. The CDR3 covers 12 residues. The germline V gene encodes CDR1 MNHEY and CDR2 SVGEGT. V gave up 0 bases and J gave up 4 bases, with 4 bases separating them. TCRdb fed the 5' RACE reads into MiXCR, producing one record per CDR3 protein. The data show around 99,000 distinct CDR3 sequences, roughly 10% seen once. Sequenced input: whole blood. The V gene is TRBV6-2 or TRBV6-3, the J gene TRBJ2-7; D is unclear. The clonotype was recovered from an adult who was a healthcare worker with PCR-confirmed SARS-CoV-2 infection or an uninfected control (not recorded which). DNA of the CDR3: TGTGCCAGCAGTTACTCGAGTTACGAGCAGTACTTC. As protein: CASSYSSYEQYF.